The T cell receptor (beta chain) under discussion was sequenced for a study of cytomegalovirus exposure and HLA in healthy donors. Findings and caveats of the study: CMV antigen specificity of a few CMV-associated chains was confirmed in vitro. Excluded: some indistinguishable V segments such as TRBV6-2 and TRBV6-3. Follow-up analysis later connected one missense variant in DCLRE1C with trimming of TCR beta V- and J-genes.

The PCR contained 60 Vbeta and 13 Jbeta primers. Per the authors' pipeline: Unique TCR beta chains totaled roughly 80 million in a later count, with around 12 million of them shared. This table comes from immunoSEQ multiplex PCR, and its TCRdb copy is limited to in-frame clones, with some not included. V, J and clone size are those of that table, while D and trimming were read from the DNA. This table has 150,000 to 200,000 clones, 75% to 80% appearing once. The CDR3 spans 13 residues. Germline loops: CDR1 MNHEY, CDR2 SVGAGI. The ends lost 2 bases at V and 5 bases at J; junction bases unmatched: 0. Concerning this clone: Its matching antigen is unknown. Other DNA sequences of this sample code for an identical CDR3.

The chain couples TRBV6-5 to TRBJ1-2, with 9 bases that match TRBD1. Specimen: PBMCs. This clonotype originated in a woman in her thirties in good health and CMV-seropositive. CDR3 region: CASSYDRGYGYTF. DNA of the CDR3: TGTGCCAGCAGTTACGACAGGGGGTATGGCTACACCTTC.